This T cell receptor (beta chain) is from a study of CD8+CD57+ T cells in acquired aplastic anemia. Genomic DNA constituted the template upon which TCR beta VDJ and CDR3 profiling was performed. One entry per CDR3 protein, called by TCRdb with MiXCR from the reads. The sample lists 180,000 or so distinct CDR3 sequences; around half were seen once. Germline V lookup: CDR1 PRHDT, CDR2 FYEKMQ (reference sequence). V gave up 5 bases and J gave up 3 bases, with 17 bases separating them. The CDR3 loop spans 15 amino acids. Those patients picked for sequencing had displayed CD8+CD57+ cell expansion on flow cytometry. Each of the patients presented with severe acquired aplastic anemia. Patients had not yet gotten any therapy when their blood was taken for sampling.

This sequence was found in a human donor with aplastic anemia. Sample: sorted CD4+, CD8+, or CD8+CD57+ T cells (not recorded which) from PBMCs. The V and J genes are TRBV13 and TRBJ2-7; tentatively, D is TRBD1 (5 bases). CDR3 sequence reads: CASSKRNRLDYEQYF. In DNA form, the CDR3 reads TGTGCCAGCAGCAAGAGGAACAGGCTTGACTACGAGCAGTACTTC.